Listed below are T cell receptor beta chains from one sample, sequenced in a study of blood T cell repertoires in COVID-19. Repertoires were generated with immunoSEQ multiplex PCR, while TCRdb's copy carries only in-frame clones and drops some. The repertoire holds 100,000 to 150,000 clones, with about four fifths as singletons. Sequenced: peripheral blood. The origin of the receptors is a man aged 40-55 years with active or convalescent COVID-19. Both conserved end residues are part of each CDR3.

j_call cdr3_length v_call cdr3_aa
TRBJ1-4 15 TRBV5-3 CARSFRTGRNEKLFF
TRBJ2-7 19 TRBV28 CASMSTQGHQKSAYYEQYF
TRBJ1-6 12 TRBV12-3/TRBV12-4 CASSLGRSPLHF
TRBJ1-4 16 TRBV11-2 CASSFSGTTTNEKLFF
TRBJ1-2 16 TRBV6-5 CASSLGQGATLQGYTF
TRBJ2-7 13 TRBV6-5 CASRRDISYEQYF
TRBJ1-1 15 TRBV15 CATSEGPRGSTEAFF
TRBJ1-3 14 TRBV29-1 CSVESGLSGNTIYF
TRBJ1-2 14 TRBV5-6 CASSPGQGGYGYTF
TRBJ1-1 11 TRBV20-1 CSARGLTEAFF
TRBJ2-3 14 TRBV7-9 CASSFQRGSYTQYF
TRBJ1-1 15 TRBV6-5 CASSSVGEGGTEAFF
TRBJ2-4 14 TRBV11-2 CASSLGQSKNIQYF
TRBJ2-7 17 TRBV7-3 CASSSTSGGSRVYEQYF
TRBJ1-2 12 TRBV12-3/TRBV12-4 CASSRQLYGYTF
TRBJ2-3 15 TRBV18 CASSHRTGGVDTQYF
TRBJ1-6 16 TRBV27 CASHRTGMDYNSPLHF
TRBJ2-7 13 TRBV30 CAWSPGQGYEQYF
TRBJ1-5 15 TRBV7-2 CASSFDRHGNQPQHF
TRBJ1-1 15 TRBV7-6 CASSTGGLVGTEAFF
TRBJ2-5 14 TRBV2 CASSRQVRGETQYF
TRBJ1-5 15 TRBV7-9 CASSFRGWDNQPQHF
TRBJ1-1 11 TRBV19 CASSTGTGAFF
TRBJ1-1 15 TRBV6-5 CASVQGARLDTEAFF
TRBJ1-5 15 TRBV11-2 CASSLGQGRNQPQHF
TRBJ1-1 13 TRBV20-1 CSASLTGMTEAFF
TRBJ1-1 12 TRBV19 CASSFLNTEAFF
TRBJ2-3 15 TRBV19 CASSVGLAGTDTQYF